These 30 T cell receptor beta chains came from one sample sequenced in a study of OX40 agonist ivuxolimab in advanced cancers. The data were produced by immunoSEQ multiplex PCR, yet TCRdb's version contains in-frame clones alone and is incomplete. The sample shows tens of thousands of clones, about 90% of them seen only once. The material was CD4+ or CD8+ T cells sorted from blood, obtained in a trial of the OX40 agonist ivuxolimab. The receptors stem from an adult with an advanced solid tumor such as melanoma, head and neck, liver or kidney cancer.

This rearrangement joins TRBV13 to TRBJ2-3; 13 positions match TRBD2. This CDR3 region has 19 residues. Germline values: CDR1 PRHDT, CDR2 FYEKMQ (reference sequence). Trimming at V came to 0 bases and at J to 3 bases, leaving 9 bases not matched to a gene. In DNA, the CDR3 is TGTGCCAGCAGCTTAGGGATCGCTTGGACTAGCGGGAGAACAGATACGCAGTATTTT. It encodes CASSLGIAWTSGRTDTQYF.

CDR3 sequence: CASSYSGEAGELFF. As DNA, the CDR3 is TGTGCCAGCAGTTACTCGGGGGAGGCCGGGGAGCTGTTTTTT. The chain is built from TRBV6-5 and TRBJ2-2; the D gene is possibly TRBD2 (6 bases). The CDR3 is 14 amino acids. V was pared by 0 bases and J by 6 bases, with 8 bases between. Germline lookup yields CDR1 MNHEY and CDR2 SVGAGI.

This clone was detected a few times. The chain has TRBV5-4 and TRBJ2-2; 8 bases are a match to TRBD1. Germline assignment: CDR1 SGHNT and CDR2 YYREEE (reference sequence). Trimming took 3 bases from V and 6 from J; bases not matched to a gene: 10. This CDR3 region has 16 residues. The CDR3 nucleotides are TGTGCCAGCAGCTCCGGGACAGGAGGGTTGCCCGGGGAGCTGTTTTTT. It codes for CASSSGTGGLPGELFF.

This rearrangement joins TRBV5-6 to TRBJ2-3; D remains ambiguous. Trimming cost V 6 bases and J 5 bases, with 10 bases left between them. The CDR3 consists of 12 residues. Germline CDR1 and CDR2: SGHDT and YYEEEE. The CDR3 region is CASTLSEDTQYF. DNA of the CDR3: TGTGCCAGCACTTTGAGCGAAGATACGCAGTATTTT.

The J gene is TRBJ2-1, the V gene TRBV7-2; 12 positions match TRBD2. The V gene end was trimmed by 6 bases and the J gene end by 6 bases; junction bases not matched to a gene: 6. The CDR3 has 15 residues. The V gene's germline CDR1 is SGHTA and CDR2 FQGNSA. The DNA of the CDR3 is TGTGCCAGCAGGACCGGGACTAGCGGGCTCAATGAGCAGTTCTTC. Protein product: CASRTGTSGLNEQFF.

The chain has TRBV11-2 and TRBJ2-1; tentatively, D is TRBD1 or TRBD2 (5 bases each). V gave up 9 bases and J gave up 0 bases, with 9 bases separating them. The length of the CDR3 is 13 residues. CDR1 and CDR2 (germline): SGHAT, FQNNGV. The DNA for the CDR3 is TGTGCCAGTACGGGGCCCTCCTACAATGAGCAGTTCTTC. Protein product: CASTGPSYNEQFF.

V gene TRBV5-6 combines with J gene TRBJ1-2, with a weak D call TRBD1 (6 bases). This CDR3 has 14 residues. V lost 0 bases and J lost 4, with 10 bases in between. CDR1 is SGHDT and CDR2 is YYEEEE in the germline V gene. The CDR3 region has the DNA TGTGCCAGCAGCTTGGGGGGGGCGGGCTATGGCTACACCTTC. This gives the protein CASSLGGAGYGYTF.

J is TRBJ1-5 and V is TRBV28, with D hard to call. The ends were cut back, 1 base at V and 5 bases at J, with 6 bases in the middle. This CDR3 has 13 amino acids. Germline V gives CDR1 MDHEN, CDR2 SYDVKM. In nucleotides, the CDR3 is TGTGCCAGCAGTTTATTCCGCCATCAGCCCCAGCATTTT. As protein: CASSLFRHQPQHF.

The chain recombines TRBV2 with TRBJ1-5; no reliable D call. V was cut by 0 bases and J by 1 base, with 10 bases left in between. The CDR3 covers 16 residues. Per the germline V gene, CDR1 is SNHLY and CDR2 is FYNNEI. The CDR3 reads CASSEALRPSNQPQHF. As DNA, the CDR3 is TGTGCCAGCAGTGAAGCTCTCAGACCGAGCAATCAGCCCCAGCATTTT. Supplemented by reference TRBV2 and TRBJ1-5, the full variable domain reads EPEVTQTPSHQVTQMGQEVILRCVPISNHLYFYWYRQILGQKVEFLVSFYNNEISEKSEIFDDQFSVERPDGSNFTLKIRSTKLEDSAMYFCASSEALRPSNQPQHFGDGTRLSIL.

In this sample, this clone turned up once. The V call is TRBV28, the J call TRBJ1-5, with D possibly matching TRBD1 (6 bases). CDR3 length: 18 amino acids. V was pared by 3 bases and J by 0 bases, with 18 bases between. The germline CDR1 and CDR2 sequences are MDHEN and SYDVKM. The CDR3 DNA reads TGTGCCAGCAGTTTGGGACGCAGTGGGGGGCATAGCAATCAGCCCCAGCATTTT. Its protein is CASSLGRSGGHSNQPQHF.

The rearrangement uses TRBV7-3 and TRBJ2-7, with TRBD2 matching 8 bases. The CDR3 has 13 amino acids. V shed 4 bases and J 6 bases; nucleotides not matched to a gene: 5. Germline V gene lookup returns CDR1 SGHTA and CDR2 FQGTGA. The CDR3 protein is CASSSGLGVEQYF. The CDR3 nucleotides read TGTGCCAGCAGCTCGGGACTAGGGGTCGAGCAGTACTTC.

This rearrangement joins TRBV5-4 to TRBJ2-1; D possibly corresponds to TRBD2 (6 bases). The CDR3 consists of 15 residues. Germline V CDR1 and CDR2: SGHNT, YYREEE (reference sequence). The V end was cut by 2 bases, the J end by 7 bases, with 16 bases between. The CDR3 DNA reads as TGTGCCAGCAGCTTTGAGTGGGAGGAGGTGAATGAGCAGTTCTTC. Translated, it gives CASSFEWEEVNEQFF.

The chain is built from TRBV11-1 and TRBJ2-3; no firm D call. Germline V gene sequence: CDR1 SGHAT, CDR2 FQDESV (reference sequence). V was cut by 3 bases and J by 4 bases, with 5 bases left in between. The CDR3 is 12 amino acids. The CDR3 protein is CASSFGADTQYF. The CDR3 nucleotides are TGTGCCAGCAGCTTTGGCGCAGATACGCAGTATTTT.

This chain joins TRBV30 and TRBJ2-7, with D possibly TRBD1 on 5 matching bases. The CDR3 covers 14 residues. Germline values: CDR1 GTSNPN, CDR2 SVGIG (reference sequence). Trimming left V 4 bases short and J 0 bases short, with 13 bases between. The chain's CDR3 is CAWKYRTHSYEQYF. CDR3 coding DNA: TGTGCCTGGAAGTACAGGACCCACTCCTACGAGCAGTACTTC.

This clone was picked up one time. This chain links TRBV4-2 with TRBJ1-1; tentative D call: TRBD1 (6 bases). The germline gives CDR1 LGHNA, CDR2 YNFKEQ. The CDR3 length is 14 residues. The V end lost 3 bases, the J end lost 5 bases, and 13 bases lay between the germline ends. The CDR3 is CASSQEGDWTEAFF. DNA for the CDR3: TGTGCCAGCAGCCAGGAGGGGGATTGGACTGAAGCTTTCTTT.

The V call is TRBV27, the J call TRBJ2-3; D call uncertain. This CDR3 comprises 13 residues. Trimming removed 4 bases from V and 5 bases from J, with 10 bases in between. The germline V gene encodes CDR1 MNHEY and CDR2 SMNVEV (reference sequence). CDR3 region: CASSWVRGDTQYF. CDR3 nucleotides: TGTGCCAGCAGTTGGGTTCGTGGAGATACGCAGTATTTT.

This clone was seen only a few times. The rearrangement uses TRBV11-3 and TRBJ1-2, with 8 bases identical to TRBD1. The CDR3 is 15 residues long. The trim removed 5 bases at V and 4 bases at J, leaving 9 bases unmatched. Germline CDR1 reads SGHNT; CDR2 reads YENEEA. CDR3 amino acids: CASSHRQGIFYGYTF. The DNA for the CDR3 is TGTGCCAGCAGCCACAGACAGGGGATCTTCTATGGCTACACCTTC.

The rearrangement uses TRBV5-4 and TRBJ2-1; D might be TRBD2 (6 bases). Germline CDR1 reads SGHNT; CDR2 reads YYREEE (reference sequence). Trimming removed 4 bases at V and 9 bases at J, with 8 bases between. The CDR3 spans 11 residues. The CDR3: CASSAGREQFF. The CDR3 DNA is TGTGCCAGCAGCGCGGGACGTGAGCAGTTCTTC.

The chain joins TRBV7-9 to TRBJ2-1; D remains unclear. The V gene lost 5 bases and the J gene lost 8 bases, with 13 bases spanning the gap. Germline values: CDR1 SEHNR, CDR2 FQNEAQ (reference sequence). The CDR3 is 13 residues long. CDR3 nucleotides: TGTGCCAGCAGCAACTCCCCGGGCGATGAGCAGTTCTTC. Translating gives CASSNSPGDEQFF.

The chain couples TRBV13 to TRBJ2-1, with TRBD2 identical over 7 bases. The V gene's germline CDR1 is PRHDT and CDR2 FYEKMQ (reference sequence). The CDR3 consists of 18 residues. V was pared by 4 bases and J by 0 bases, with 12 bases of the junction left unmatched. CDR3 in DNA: TGTGCCAGCAGCTGGGGGGGAGGCTGGGCCAGCTCCTACAATGAGCAGTTCTTC. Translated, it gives CASSWGGGWASSYNEQFF.

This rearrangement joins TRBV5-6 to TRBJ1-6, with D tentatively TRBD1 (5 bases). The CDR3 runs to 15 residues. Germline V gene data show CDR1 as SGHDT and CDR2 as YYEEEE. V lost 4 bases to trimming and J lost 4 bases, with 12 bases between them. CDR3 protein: CASSPGPGYNSPLHF. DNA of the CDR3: TGTGCCAGCAGCCCAGGGCCGGGGTATAATTCACCCCTCCACTTT.

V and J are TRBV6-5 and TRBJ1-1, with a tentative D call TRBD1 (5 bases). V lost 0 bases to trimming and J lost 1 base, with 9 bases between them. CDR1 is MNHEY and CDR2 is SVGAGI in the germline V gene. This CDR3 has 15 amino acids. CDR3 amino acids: CASSYSGDWNTEAFF. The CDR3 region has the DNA TGTGCCAGCAGTTACTCAGGGGACTGGAACACTGAAGCTTTCTTT.

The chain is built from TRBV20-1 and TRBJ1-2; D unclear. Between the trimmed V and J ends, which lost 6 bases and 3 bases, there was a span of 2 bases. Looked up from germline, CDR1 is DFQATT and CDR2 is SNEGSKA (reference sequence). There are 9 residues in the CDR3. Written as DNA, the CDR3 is TGCAGTGCCGACTATGGCTACACCTTC. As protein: CSADYGYTF.

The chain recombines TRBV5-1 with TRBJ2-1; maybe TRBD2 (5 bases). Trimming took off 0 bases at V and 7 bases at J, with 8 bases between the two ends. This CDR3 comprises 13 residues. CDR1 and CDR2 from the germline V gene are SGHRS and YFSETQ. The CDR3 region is CASSLARGNEQFF. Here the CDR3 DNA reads TGCGCCAGCAGCTTGGCCAGAGGGAATGAGCAGTTCTTC. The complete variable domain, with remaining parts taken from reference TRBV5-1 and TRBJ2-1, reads KAGVTQTPRYLIKTRGQQVTLSCSPISGHRSVSWYQQTPGQGLQFLFEYFSETQRNKGNFPGRFSGRQFSNSRSEMNVSTLELGDSALYLCASSLARGNEQFFGPGTRLTVL.

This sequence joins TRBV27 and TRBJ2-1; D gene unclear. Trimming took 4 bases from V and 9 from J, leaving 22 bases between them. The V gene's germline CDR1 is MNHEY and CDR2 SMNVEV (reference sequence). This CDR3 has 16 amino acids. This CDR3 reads CASSSRTTDTYREQFF. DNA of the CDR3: TGTGCCAGCAGTTCCCGGACCACCGACACCTACCGTGAGCAGTTCTTC.

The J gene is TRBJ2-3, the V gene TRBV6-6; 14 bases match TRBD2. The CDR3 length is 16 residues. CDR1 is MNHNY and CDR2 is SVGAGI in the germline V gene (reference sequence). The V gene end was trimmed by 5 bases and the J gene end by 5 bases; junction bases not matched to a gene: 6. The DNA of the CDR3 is TGTGCCAGCAGTGCCACCGGGACTAGCGGGAGAGATACGCAGTATTTT. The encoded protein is CASSATGTSGRDTQYF.

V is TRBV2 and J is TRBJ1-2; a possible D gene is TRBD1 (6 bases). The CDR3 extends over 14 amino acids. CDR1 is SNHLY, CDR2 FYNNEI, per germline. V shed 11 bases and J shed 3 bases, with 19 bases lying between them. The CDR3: CAGTWTDIDYGYTF. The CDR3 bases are TGTGCCGGCACTTGGACAGACATCGACTATGGCTACACCTTC.

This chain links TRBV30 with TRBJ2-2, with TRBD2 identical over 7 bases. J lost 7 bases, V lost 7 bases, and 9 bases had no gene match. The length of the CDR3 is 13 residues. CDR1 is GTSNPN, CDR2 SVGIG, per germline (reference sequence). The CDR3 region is CASEAGHSGELFF. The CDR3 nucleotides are TGTGCCTCCGAAGCGGGGCATAGCGGGGAGCTGTTTTTT.

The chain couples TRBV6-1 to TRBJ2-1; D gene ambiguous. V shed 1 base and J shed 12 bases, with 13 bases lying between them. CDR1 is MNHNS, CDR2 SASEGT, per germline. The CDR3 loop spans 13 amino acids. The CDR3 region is CASSEESRNLQFF. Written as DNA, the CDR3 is TGTGCCAGCAGTGAAGAGTCTCGGAATTTGCAGTTCTTC.

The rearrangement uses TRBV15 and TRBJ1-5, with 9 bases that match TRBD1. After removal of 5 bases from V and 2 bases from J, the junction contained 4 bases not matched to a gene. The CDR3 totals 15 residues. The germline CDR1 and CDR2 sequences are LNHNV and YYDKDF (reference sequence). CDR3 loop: CATSGRDRGNQPQHF. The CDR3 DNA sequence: TGTGCCACCAGCGGACGGGACAGGGGCAATCAGCCCCAGCATTTT.